This T cell receptor (beta chain) was identified during a study of identical twins. Whole-study results and caveats: Zero-insertion results could be subject to partial confounding by invariant MAIT and iNKT cells. Memory repertoires showed no such pattern, whereas abundant cord blood beta clonotypes carried fewer insertions.

A note on this clonotype: Its specificity is not known.

Germline V gene data show CDR1 as MNHEY and CDR2 as SVGEGT. The CDR3 is made up of 19 amino acids. The V gene lost 0 bases and the J gene lost 0 bases, with 19 bases spanning the gap. A single record per CDR3 protein comes from TCRdb applying MiXCR to the 5' RACE reads. Among under 800,000 distinct CDR3 sequences, over 20% were seen once, and the ten largest hold about 4.3%. A further study also used this sample, focusing on T cells expressing NK-cell markers. Per that study: The TCR beta repertoires were obtained from sorted CD3+CD56+NKG2C+, CD3+CD56+NKG2C- and CD3+CD56-NKG2C+ T cells. In the group of eight sequenced donors, seven were HCMV-seropositive and one was seronegative.

The chain has TRBV6-2 or TRBV6-3 and TRBJ2-3; D is perhaps TRBD2 (5 bases). The specimen sequenced was PBMCs. The sequence was collected from a young woman in good health. The chain's CDR3 is CASSYSDKEDLASTDTQYF. CDR3 in DNA: TGTGCCAGCAGTTACTCGGATAAGGAGGACCTAGCTAGCACAGATACGCAGTATTTT.